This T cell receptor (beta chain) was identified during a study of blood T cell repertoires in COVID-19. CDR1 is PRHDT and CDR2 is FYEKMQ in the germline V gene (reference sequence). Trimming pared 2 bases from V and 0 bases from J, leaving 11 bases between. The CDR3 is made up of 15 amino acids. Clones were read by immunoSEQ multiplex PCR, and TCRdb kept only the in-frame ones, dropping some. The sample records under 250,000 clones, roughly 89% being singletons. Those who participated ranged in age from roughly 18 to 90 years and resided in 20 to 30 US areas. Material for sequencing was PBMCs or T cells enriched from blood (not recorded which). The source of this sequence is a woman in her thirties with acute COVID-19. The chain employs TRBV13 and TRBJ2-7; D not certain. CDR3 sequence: CASSLTQVPSYEQYF. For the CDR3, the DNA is TGTGCCAGCAGCTTAACCCAGGTCCCCTCCTACGAGCAGTACTTC.